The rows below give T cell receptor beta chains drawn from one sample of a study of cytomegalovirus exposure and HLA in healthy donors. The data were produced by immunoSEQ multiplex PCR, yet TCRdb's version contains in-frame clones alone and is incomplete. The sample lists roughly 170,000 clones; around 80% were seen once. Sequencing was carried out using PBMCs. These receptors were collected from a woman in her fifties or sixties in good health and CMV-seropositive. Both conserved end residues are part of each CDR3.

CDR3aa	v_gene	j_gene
CASSLVGGNTEAFF	TRBV5-5	TRBJ1-1
CASSFQGGLSGNTIYF	TRBV7-6	TRBJ1-3
CASSSPGLLMDEQYF	TRBV5-4	TRBJ2-7
CASSLAGGANTEAFF	TRBV5-1	TRBJ1-1
CAISGGLAGGPTDTQYF	TRBV10-3	TRBJ2-3
CAWSAQYNSPLHF	TRBV30	TRBJ1-6
CASSQLHYEQYF	TRBV18	TRBJ2-7
CASSSGQNTEAFF	TRBV7-3	TRBJ1-1
CAWSYTGETQYF	TRBV30	TRBJ2-5
CASTPAQGIYEQYF	TRBV6-5	TRBJ2-7
CAWSVLRGWADTQYF	TRBV30	TRBJ2-3
CAWRRRGGQETQYF	TRBV30	TRBJ2-5
CASSLGGGTEQFF	TRBV7-2	TRBJ2-1
CASSLGGTHGTDTQYF	TRBV5-1	TRBJ2-3
CASSLDRLAWVYEQYF	TRBV27	TRBJ2-7
CASVEGNTEAFF	TRBV19	TRBJ1-1
CASSEGDSNQPQHF	TRBV6-1	TRBJ1-5
CASSESYSSYNEQFF	TRBV25-1	TRBJ2-1
CASFPYARIEKLFF	TRBV11-3	TRBJ1-4
CASSESGNIQYF	TRBV6-5	TRBJ2-4
CASSRTGLPGGYTF	TRBV7-8	TRBJ1-2
CASMPMRTEAFF	TRBV7-9	TRBJ1-1
CASSHRDSSGNTIYF	TRBV4-2	TRBJ1-3
CASSLIGQGAYNEQFF	TRBV18	TRBJ2-1
CASSVGQGDYGYTF	TRBV9	TRBJ1-2
CASSLIRQGASTGELFF	TRBV7-3	TRBJ2-2
CASSVTAGGGGLNSPLHF	TRBV6-1	TRBJ1-6
CASSLQRVGTEAFF	TRBV5-8	TRBJ1-1
CASSLEGGTTDTQYF	TRBV5-1	TRBJ2-3
CASSSGTGSNSPLHF	TRBV7-6	TRBJ1-6
CASSETSLDTDTQYF	TRBV10-1	TRBJ2-3
CASSWGQTNYGYTF	TRBV19	TRBJ1-2
CASKRDRAVNTEAFF	TRBV19	TRBJ1-1
CASSFLAGRDQETQYF	TRBV7-9	TRBJ2-5
CASSALGGPHTDTQYF	TRBV5-1	TRBJ2-3
CASSPTPQGAREKLFF	TRBV18	TRBJ1-4